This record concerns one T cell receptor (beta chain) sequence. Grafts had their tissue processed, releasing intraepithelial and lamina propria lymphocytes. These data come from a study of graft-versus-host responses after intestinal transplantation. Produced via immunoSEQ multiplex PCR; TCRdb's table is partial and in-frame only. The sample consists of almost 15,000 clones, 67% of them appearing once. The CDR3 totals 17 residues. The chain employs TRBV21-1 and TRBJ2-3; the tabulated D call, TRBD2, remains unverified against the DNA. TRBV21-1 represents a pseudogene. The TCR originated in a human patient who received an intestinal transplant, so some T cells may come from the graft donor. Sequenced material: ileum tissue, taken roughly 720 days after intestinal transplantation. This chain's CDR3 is CASSKDLWDSTTDTQYF. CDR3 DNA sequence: TGTGCCAGCAGCAAAGACCTCTGGGACTCTACCACAGATACGCAGTATTTT.